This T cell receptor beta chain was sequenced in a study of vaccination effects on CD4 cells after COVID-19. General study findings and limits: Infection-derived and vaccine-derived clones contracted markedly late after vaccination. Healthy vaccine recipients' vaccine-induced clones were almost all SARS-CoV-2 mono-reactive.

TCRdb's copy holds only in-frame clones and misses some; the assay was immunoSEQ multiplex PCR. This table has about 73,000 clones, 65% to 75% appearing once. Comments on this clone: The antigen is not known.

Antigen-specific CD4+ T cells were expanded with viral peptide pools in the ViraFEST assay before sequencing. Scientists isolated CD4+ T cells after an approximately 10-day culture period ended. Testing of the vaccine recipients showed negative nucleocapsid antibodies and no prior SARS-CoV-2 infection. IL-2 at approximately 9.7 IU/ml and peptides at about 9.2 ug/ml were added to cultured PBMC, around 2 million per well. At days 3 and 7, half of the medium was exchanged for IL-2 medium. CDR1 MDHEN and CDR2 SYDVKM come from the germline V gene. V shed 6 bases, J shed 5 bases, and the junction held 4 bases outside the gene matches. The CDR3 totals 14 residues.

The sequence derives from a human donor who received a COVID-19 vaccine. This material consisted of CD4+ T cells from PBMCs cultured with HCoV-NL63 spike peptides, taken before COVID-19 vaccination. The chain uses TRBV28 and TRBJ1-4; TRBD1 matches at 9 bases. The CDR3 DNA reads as TGTGCCAGCAGGAGGGACAGGGCGAATGAAAAACTGTTTTTT. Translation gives CASRRDRANEKLFF. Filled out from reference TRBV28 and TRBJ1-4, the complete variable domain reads DVKVTQSSRYLVKRTGEKVFLECVQDMDHENMFWYRQDPGLGLRLIYFSYDVKMKEKGDIPEGYSVSREKKERFSLILESASTNQTSMYLCASRRDRANEKLFFGSGTQLSVL.